The 3 T cell receptor beta chains given below trace back to one sample, sequenced in a study of blood T cell repertoires in COVID-19. Clones were sequenced by immunoSEQ multiplex PCR, and TCRdb holds only the in-frame ones, with some missing. The table has 250,000 or so clones, roughly nine tenths seen once; the top ten hold about 0.94%. Sequenced sample: peripheral blood. The source is a woman aged 40 to 55 who had recovered from COVID-19.

The chain is built from TRBV29-1 and TRBJ2-3; TRBD1 agrees at 8 bases. Germline trimming cut 4 bases from V and 5 bases from J; bases unmatched to any gene: 5. Germline assignment: CDR1 SQVTM and CDR2 ANQGSEA. This CDR3 region has 13 residues. Here the CDR3 reads CSVARTGRDTQYF. The CDR3 DNA reads as TGCAGCGTTGCACGGACAGGGAGAGATACGCAGTATTTT.

This chain links TRBV3-1 (or the pseudogene TRBV3-2) with TRBJ2-5; 8 positions agree with TRBD1. V trimming: 7 bases; J trimming: 5 bases; junction bases outside the gene matches: 9. The CDR3 has 14 residues. Germline V lookup: CDR1 LGHDT, CDR2 YNNKEL (reference sequence). The CDR3 nucleotides are TGTGCCAGCATCCGAACACAGGGGGGTGAGACCCAGTACTTC. It codes for CASIRTQGGETQYF.

CDR3 loop: CATPSGREFPYEQYF. As DNA, the CDR3 is TGTGCCACTCCCTCCGGGCGGGAGTTCCCCTACGAGCAGTACTTC. The rearrangement joins TRBV15 to TRBJ2-7; 7 bases align to TRBD2. With 9 bases clipped from V and 2 bases from J, the junction kept 13 bases outside the gene matches. This CDR3 has 15 amino acids. Germline V gives CDR1 LNHNV, CDR2 YYDKDF (reference sequence).